The clone carrying this TCR beta chain has just a few counts. The target antigen is unknown. The entry originates in a study of T cell repertoires in cytomegalovirus infection. Study information: Public TCR beta signatures provided an indication of both CMV infection and a matching HLA type. Study-level results: Summed frequency of public TCR beta families distinguished CMV carriers with the relevant HLA. It was HLA-C-restricted CMV-specific TCR beta clonotypes that dominated the response ex vivo.

One entry per CDR3 protein results from TCRdb running MiXCR on the reads. The repertoire holds 700,000 to 900,000 distinct CDR3 sequences, roughly 29% seen once, with less than 15% in the top ten. Germline assignment: CDR1 LGHNA and CDR2 YNFKEQ. Trimming cost V 1 base and J 0 bases; bases outside gene matches: 11. CDR3 size: 18 residues. The material was cultured CD8+ T cells from PBMCs, obtained from culture after CMV antigen stimulation. The clonotype comes from a human donor in good health (CMV status not recorded). Some clones in this sample may be carry-over from other donors' samples. The V call is TRBV4-2, the J call TRBJ2-5; 7 nucleotides match TRBD2. The CDR3 DNA sequence: TGTGCCAGCAGCCAAGGGTTCTCGGCGGGAGCGGACCAAGAGACCCAGTACTTC. Amino acids: CASSQGFSAGADQETQYF.